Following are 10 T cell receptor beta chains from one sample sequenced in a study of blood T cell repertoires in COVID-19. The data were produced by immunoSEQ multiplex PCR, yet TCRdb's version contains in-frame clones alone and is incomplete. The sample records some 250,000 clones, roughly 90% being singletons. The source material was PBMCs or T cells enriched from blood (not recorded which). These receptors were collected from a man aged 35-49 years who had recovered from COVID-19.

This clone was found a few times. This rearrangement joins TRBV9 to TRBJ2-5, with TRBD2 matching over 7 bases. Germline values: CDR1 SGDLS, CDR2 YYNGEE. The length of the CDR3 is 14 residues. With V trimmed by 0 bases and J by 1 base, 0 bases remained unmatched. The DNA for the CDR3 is TGTGCCAGCAGCGTAGCGGGGGGCCAAGAGACCCAGTACTTC. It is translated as CASSVAGGQETQYF.

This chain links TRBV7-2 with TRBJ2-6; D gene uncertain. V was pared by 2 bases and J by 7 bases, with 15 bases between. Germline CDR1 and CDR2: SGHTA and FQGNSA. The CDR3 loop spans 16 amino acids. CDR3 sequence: CASSLINLRSANVLTF. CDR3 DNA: TGTGCCAGCAGCTTAATTAACCTGCGCTCCGCCAACGTCCTGACTTTC. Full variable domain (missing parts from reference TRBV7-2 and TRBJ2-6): GAGVSQSPSNKVTEKGKDVELRCDPISGHTALYWYRQSLGQGLEFLIYFQGNSAPDKSGLPSDRFSAERTGGSVSTLTIQRTQQEDSAVYLCASSLINLRSANVLTFGAGSRLTVL.

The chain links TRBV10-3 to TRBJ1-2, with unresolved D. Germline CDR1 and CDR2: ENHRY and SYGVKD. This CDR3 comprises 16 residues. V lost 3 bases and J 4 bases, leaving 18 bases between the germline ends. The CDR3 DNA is TGTGCCATCAGTGAAGGCTTAGCACTCCGTAGCTATGGCTACACCTTC. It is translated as CAISEGLALRSYGYTF.

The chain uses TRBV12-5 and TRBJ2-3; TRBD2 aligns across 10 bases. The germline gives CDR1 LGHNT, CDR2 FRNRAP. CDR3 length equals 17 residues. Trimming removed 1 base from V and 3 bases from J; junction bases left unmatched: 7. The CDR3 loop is CASGLGLAGATTDTQYF. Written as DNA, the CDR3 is TGTGCTAGTGGTTTGGGTCTAGCGGGGGCGACGACAGATACGCAGTATTTT.

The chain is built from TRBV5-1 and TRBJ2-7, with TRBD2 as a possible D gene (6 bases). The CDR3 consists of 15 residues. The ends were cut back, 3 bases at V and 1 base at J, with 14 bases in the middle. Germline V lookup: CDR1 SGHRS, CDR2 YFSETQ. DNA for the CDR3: TGCGCCAGCAGCTCGGCCCCGGGGGAATCCTACGAGCAGTACTTC. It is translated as CASSSAPGESYEQYF. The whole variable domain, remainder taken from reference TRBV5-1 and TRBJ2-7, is KAGVTQTPRYLIKTRGQQVTLSCSPISGHRSVSWYQQTPGQGLQFLFEYFSETQRNKGNFPGRFSGRQFSNSRSEMNVSTLELGDSALYLCASSSAPGESYEQYFGPGTRLTVT.

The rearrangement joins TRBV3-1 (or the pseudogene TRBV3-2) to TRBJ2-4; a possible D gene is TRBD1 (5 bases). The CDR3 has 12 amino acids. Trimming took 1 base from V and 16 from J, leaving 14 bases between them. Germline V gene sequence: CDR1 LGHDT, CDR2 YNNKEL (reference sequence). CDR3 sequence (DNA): TGTGCCAGCAGCCAAGCCGACAGATTGCGCTACTTC. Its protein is CASSQADRLRYF.

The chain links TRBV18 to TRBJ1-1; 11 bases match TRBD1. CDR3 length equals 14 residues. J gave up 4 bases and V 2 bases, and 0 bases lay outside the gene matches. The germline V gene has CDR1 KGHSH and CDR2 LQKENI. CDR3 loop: CASSPGTGGTEAFF. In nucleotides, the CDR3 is TGTGCCAGCTCACCAGGGACAGGGGGCACTGAAGCTTTCTTT.

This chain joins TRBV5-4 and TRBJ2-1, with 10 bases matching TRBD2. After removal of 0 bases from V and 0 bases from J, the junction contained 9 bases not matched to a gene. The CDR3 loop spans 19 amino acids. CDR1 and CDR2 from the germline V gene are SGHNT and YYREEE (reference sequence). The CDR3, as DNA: TGTGCCAGCAGCTTGGATTTACTAGCGGGGACTAGCTCCTACAATGAGCAGTTCTTC. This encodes CASSLDLLAGTSSYNEQFF.

CDR3 bases: TGTGCCAGCAGCCAGGAGGGGCACACTGAAGCTTTCTTT. Protein: CASSQEGHTEAFF. This rearrangement joins TRBV4-2 to TRBJ1-1; a possible D gene is TRBD1 (5 bases). The CDR3 length is 13 residues. Germline values: CDR1 LGHNA, CDR2 YNFKEQ. Trimming removed 3 bases from V and 3 bases from J, with 8 bases in between.

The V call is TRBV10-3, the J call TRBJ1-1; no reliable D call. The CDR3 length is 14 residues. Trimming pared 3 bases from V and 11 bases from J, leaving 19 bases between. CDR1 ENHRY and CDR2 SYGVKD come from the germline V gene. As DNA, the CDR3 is TGTGCCATCAGTGAACCCGACCGGGATAGGTTGGCTTTCTTT. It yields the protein CAISEPDRDRLAFF.